The 23 T cell receptor beta chains below were found in one sample sequenced in a study of blood T cell repertoires in COVID-19. Assay: immunoSEQ multiplex PCR; the TCRdb copy retains only in-frame clones and omits some. Altogether hundreds of thousands of clones are present, over 70% being singletons, with the ten largest covering roughly 7.6%. The sequencing sample was made of peripheral blood. These receptor sequences come from a woman aged 50 to 65 with acute or convalescent COVID-19.

The chain is built from TRBV28 and TRBJ2-1, with 9 positions matching TRBD2. The V gene end was trimmed by 6 bases and the J gene end by 10 bases; junction bases not matched to a gene: 4. Germline CDR1 is MDHEN and CDR2 is SYDVKM. CDR3 size: 12 residues. The CDR3 DNA is TGTGCCAGCAGGGGTGGGACTAGCGAGCAGTTCTTC. Translating it yields CASRGGTSEQFF.

The rearrangement links TRBV29-1 to TRBJ1-4; a weak D match, TRBD1 (6 bases). CDR3 size: 13 residues. V was clipped by 4 bases and J by 8 bases, with 14 bases between them. Germline V gives CDR1 SQVTM, CDR2 ANQGSEA. The CDR3, as DNA: TGCAGCGTTGGGGACACCTATAGCGAAAAACTGTTTTTT. Translation: CSVGDTYSEKLFF.

The gene calls are TRBV11-2 and TRBJ2-1, with 7 bases matching TRBD2. The CDR3 is 18 residues long. Germline CDR1 and CDR2: SGHAT and FQNNGV. Trimming cost V 5 bases and J 7 bases; bases outside gene matches: 20. The CDR3 here is CASSIRYFLREQANEQFF. CDR3 sequence (DNA): TGTGCCAGCAGCATCCGATACTTCTTGCGGGAGCAGGCAAATGAGCAGTTCTTC.

The genes are TRBV6-5 and TRBJ1-2, with a weak D call TRBD1 (5 bases). Germline CDR1 reads MNHEY; CDR2 reads SVGAGI. The CDR3 contains 11 residues. Trimming stripped 6 bases from V and 7 bases from J, with 9 bases between. CDR3: CASSQGAGYTF. The DNA for the CDR3 is TGTGCCAGCAGCCAAGGGGCTGGCTACACCTTC.

V usage is TRBV12-5 and J usage is TRBJ1-1; 8 nucleotides match TRBD1. Looked up from germline, CDR1 is LGHNT and CDR2 is FRNRAP. The CDR3 length is 15 residues. The junction had 2 bases not matched to a gene; V was cut back by 1 base and J by 1 base. The CDR3 loop is CASGLAGQANTEAFF. The CDR3 bases are TGTGCTAGTGGTTTGGCGGGACAGGCGAACACTGAAGCTTTCTTT.

The chain links TRBV19 to TRBJ1-2, with D uncertain. Trimming stripped 4 bases from V and 8 bases from J, with 11 bases between. This CDR3 region has 12 residues. In germline, CDR1 is LNHDA, CDR2 SQIVND (reference sequence). The CDR3 sequence is CASSNVRFGYTF. In DNA, the CDR3 is TGTGCCAGTAGTAACGTCAGATTCGGCTACACCTTC.

The chain combines TRBV27 with TRBJ1-5, with D tentatively TRBD1 (6 bases). Germline V gives CDR1 MNHEY, CDR2 SMNVEV (reference sequence). Trimming shortened V by 10 bases and J by 4 bases, and 20 bases separated the two germline ends. The CDR3 has 15 amino acids. The CDR3 is CATRLRGRFNQPQHF. DNA of the CDR3: TGTGCCACTCGGTTGCGGGGGCGGTTTAATCAGCCCCAGCATTTT.

V is TRBV19 and J is TRBJ2-7; 10 bases map to TRBD2. CDR1 and CDR2 (germline): LNHDA, SQIVND (reference sequence). The CDR3 contains 14 residues. Germline trimming cut 6 bases from V and 5 bases from J; bases unmatched to any gene: 7. Written as DNA, the CDR3 is TGTGCCAGTAGCCCTAGCGGGAGAGGCCACGAGCAGTACTTC. Translated: CASSPSGRGHEQYF.

The rearrangement links TRBV27 to TRBJ2-1; 11 bases match TRBD2. Unmatched junction bases numbered 11, after V lost 9 bases and J lost 4 bases. The V gene's germline CDR1 is MNHEY and CDR2 SMNVEV (reference sequence). The length of the CDR3 is 16 residues. This chain's CDR3 is CARRPGLAEAYNEQFF. The CDR3 DNA sequence: TGTGCCAGACGTCCGGGACTAGCGGAGGCATACAATGAGCAGTTCTTC.

This chain joins TRBV20-1 and TRBJ2-1; D possibly corresponds to TRBD2 (6 bases). Trimming stripped 3 bases from V and 5 bases from J, with 11 bases between. Germline values: CDR1 DFQATT, CDR2 SNEGSKA (reference sequence). The CDR3 contains 13 residues. For the CDR3, the DNA is TGCAGTGCTAGTCCCGGGAGCCACAATGAGCAGTTCTTC. Translating it yields CSASPGSHNEQFF.

This chain uses TRBV9 with TRBJ1-1, with D tentatively TRBD1 (5 bases). Trimming shortened V by 3 bases and J by 0 bases, and 18 bases separated the two germline ends. Per germline, CDR1 SGDLS and CDR2 YYNGEE. CDR3 size: 17 residues. In DNA, the CDR3 is TGTGCCAGCAGCGCAGGGTGGGGCAGCATCATGAACACTGAAGCTTTCTTT. Amino acids: CASSAGWGSIMNTEAFF.

The gene calls are TRBV4-2 and TRBJ1-2, with 8 bases that match TRBD1. The V gene's germline CDR1 is LGHNA and CDR2 YNFKEQ. CDR3 length: 18 amino acids. The trim removed 0 bases at V and 6 bases at J, leaving 15 bases unmatched. CDR3 sequence: CASSQDQFRQGMSDGYTF. The CDR3 region has the DNA TGTGCCAGCAGCCAAGATCAATTCAGACAGGGGATGTCAGATGGCTACACCTTC.

The rearrangement joins TRBV28 to TRBJ1-1; D perhaps matches TRBD1 (6 bases). From germline, CDR1 is MDHEN and CDR2 SYDVKM. V was trimmed by 4 bases and J by 3 bases, leaving 15 bases between them. The CDR3 is 15 amino acids. CDR3 loop: CASSYGDRLYTEAFF. CDR3 nucleotides: TGTGCCAGCAGTTACGGCGACAGGTTATACACTGAAGCTTTCTTT.

In DNA form, the CDR3 reads TGTGCCAGCACCCTGGGGGGGGTAAGGGGCAATGAGCAGTTCTTC. The encoded protein is CASTLGGVRGNEQFF. The rearrangement links TRBV6-5 to TRBJ2-1, with 7 bases fitting TRBD2. V dropped 7 bases and J dropped 6; count of bases not matched to a gene: 12. The CDR3 is made up of 15 amino acids. In germline, CDR1 is MNHEY, CDR2 SVGAGI.

The chain has TRBV10-3 and TRBJ2-7, with D tentatively TRBD1 (5 bases). This CDR3 contains 16 residues. The ends were cut back, 4 bases at V and 0 bases at J, with 16 bases in the middle. CDR1 and CDR2 from the germline V gene are ENHRY and SYGVKD. The CDR3 is CAISGGPGKSSYEQYF. In DNA form, the CDR3 reads TGTGCCATCAGTGGAGGTCCAGGGAAGAGCTCCTACGAGCAGTACTTC.

The chain uses TRBV11-2 and TRBJ2-3; D is possibly TRBD1 (6 bases). The germline V gene has CDR1 SGHAT and CDR2 FQNNGV. Deletions cut 2 bases from V and 4 bases from J, with 16 bases between. This CDR3 has 16 amino acids. DNA of the CDR3: TGTGCCAGCAGCTTATCCACTCAGGGGACCCCAGATACGCAGTATTTT. Protein product: CASSLSTQGTPDTQYF.

The chain combines TRBV5-1 with TRBJ1-4; 10 positions match TRBD1. Germline CDR1 and CDR2: SGHRS and YFSETQ. CDR3 size: 15 residues. With 0 bases clipped from V and 8 bases from J, the junction kept 4 bases outside the gene matches. In DNA, the CDR3 is TGCGCCAGCAGCTTGGGACAGGGGGCGACGGAAAAACTGTTTTTT. Translating it yields CASSLGQGATEKLFF.

The chain uses TRBV5-1 and TRBJ2-7; 11 positions agree with TRBD2. V lost 0 bases, J lost 4 bases, and 9 bases stayed unmatched. Germline V gene lookup returns CDR1 SGHRS and CDR2 YFSETQ. This CDR3 is 17 amino acids long. The CDR3 region has the DNA TGCGCCAGCAGCTTGGGACAACTAGCGGGAGTCACTTACGAGCAGTACTTC. Translation: CASSLGQLAGVTYEQYF.

The sample holds a few counts of this clone. This chain uses TRBV6-5 with TRBJ1-1; unclear D gene. This CDR3 region has 14 residues. Germline loops: CDR1 MNHEY, CDR2 SVGAGI. The V end lost 6 bases, the J end lost 2 bases, and 13 bases lay between the germline ends. CDR3 sequence: CASSSLRRNTEAFF. CDR3 sequence (DNA): TGTGCCAGCAGCTCCCTGAGGCGTAACACTGAAGCTTTCTTT.

The chain links TRBV24-1 to TRBJ2-4; TRBD1 matches 7 bases. Looked up from germline, CDR1 is KGHDR and CDR2 is SFDVKD. J gave up 0 bases and V 3 bases, and 16 bases lay outside the gene matches. The CDR3 consists of 20 residues. Here the CDR3 reads CATSDLGDREKLLAKNIQYF. The CDR3 DNA reads TGTGCCACCAGTGATCTGGGTGACAGGGAAAAACTTCTAGCCAAAAACATTCAGTACTTC.

The CDR3 loop is CASSLVGREDLSTDTQYF. Written as DNA, the CDR3 is TGTGCCAGCAGCTTAGTTGGGCGGGAGGACCTTAGCACAGATACGCAGTATTTT. The chain joins TRBV7-9 to TRBJ2-3; 8 bases fit TRBD2. The CDR3 runs to 18 residues. V was clipped by 1 base and J by 0 bases; unmatched bases: 9. Germline CDR1 SEHNR, CDR2 FQNEAQ (reference sequence).

This clone has more than one count but fewer than ten. This rearrangement joins TRBV19 to TRBJ1-6, with D unclear. CDR3 size: 15 residues. The V end lost 5 bases, the J end lost 7 bases, and 15 bases lay between the germline ends. In germline, CDR1 is LNHDA, CDR2 SQIVND (reference sequence). The CDR3 DNA sequence: TGTGCCAGTAGTGTAACGGGAGAGGGAAATTCACCCCTCCACTTT. Translated, it gives CASSVTGEGNSPLHF.

J is TRBJ2-7 and V is TRBV11-2; D is perhaps TRBD1 (5 bases). Germline V lookup: CDR1 SGHAT, CDR2 FQNNGV. This CDR3 spans 16 amino acids. Trimming removed 5 bases from V and 2 bases from J, with 19 bases in between. CDR3 sequence reads: CASSDSIGEDPYEQYF. For the CDR3, the DNA is TGTGCCAGCAGCGACTCTATAGGGGAAGATCCCTACGAGCAGTACTTC.